These T cell receptor beta chains were read from a single sample in a study of regulatory T cells in long-lasting Graves disease. TCRdb reprocessed the multiplex PCR reads with MiXCR, giving one entry per CDR3 protein. The table has 420,000 or so distinct CDR3 sequences, roughly 17% seen once. These sequences were also reported in another study, on T cells in Graves' hyperthyroidism and ophthalmopathy.

Source: peripheral blood mononuclear cells (PBMCs), taken at new diagnosis, from a patient treated with antithyroid drugs. These receptors originate from a woman aged 18 to 35 with Graves disease. CDR3s include the opening cysteine and the closing phenylalanine or tryptophan. For some rows the clone size is stated as once, few or many, or as a class when expanded; others skip it.

clone_size j_call v_call cdr3_aa
few TRBJ1-1 TRBV29-1 CSVELKVGGNTEAFF
- - TRBV28 CASSATLAAKQFF
- TRBJ2-5 TRBV5-1 CASSLPLRGGNQETQYF
few TRBJ2-5 TRBV10-2 CASRQGSSETQYF
- TRBJ1-2 TRBV5-1 CASSLVTDYGYTF
many TRBJ2-5 TRBV6-2/TRBV6-3 CASSGLAASQETQYF
many TRBJ1-2 TRBV11-2 CASRPSTNYGYTF
many TRBJ2-3 TRBV7-2 CASSSQLAGGPDTQYF
many TRBJ1-3 TRBV28 CASSPQQAIAGNTIYF
many TRBJ2-7 TRBV28 CASSPGTGVYEQYF
- TRBJ2-5 TRBV5-1 CASSPTSGRQETQYF
- TRBJ2-7 TRBV9 CASSVDPGGLEGEQYF
many TRBJ2-3 TRBV12-3/TRBV12-4 CASSLRRAFADTQYF
few TRBJ2-5 TRBV24-1 CATSAAGTPQETQYF
- TRBJ2-1 TRBV20-1 CSASTPRSSYNEQFF
many TRBJ1-1 TRBV11-2 CASTRDRGAEAFF
few TRBJ2-3 TRBV12-3/TRBV12-4 CASSPRDSSRDTQYF
- TRBJ2-1 TRBV4-3 CASSQPWRAYIDEQFF
many TRBJ2-7 TRBV29-1 CSGRAGPYEQYF
- TRBJ1-2 TRBV5-4 CASSPEILLANYGYTF
few TRBJ2-1 TRBV7-9 CASSFLLAYNEQFF
few TRBJ2-3 TRBV6-2/TRBV6-3 CASRASGRTDTQYF